Each of the 3 T cell receptor beta chains below was sequenced from the same sample in a study of CD8+CD57+ T cells in acquired aplastic anemia. Genomic DNA, serving as template, underwent TCR beta VDJ and CDR3 profiling. TCRdb recomputed calls from the reads with MiXCR, one row per CDR3 protein. The sample has 200,000 to 250,000 distinct CDR3 sequences, roughly 33% seen once. The material sequenced was sorted CD4+, CD8+, or CD8+CD57+ T cells (not recorded which) from PBMCs. The receptor set was obtained from a human donor in good health, serving as a control.

This clonotype was detected ten times or more. The CDR3 bases are TGTGCCAGCAGCCACTCAGCCGGGACGGAGCAGTTCTTC. Residues: CASSHSAGTEQFF. This sequence joins TRBV7-2 and TRBJ2-1, with D perhaps matching TRBD1 or TRBD2 (5 bases each). Germline CDR1 reads SGHTA; CDR2 reads FQGNSA. The CDR3 length is 13 residues. V was cut by 5 bases and J by 10 bases, with 15 bases left in between.

The chain recombines TRBV19 with TRBJ2-2, with TRBD1 matching 7 bases. CDR1 and CDR2 (germline): LNHDA, SQIVND (reference sequence). The trim removed 5 bases at V and 1 base at J, leaving 1 base unmatched. The CDR3 loop spans 14 amino acids. CDR3 region: CASSGTVNTGELFF. DNA of the CDR3: TGTGCCAGTAGTGGGACAGTGAACACCGGGGAGCTGTTTTTT.

The CDR3 DNA sequence: TGCGCCAGCAGCTATACCCAACGAGCGGGAAGCTCCTACAATGAGCAGTTCTTC. Translated: CASSYTQRAGSSYNEQFF. This sequence joins TRBV5-1 and TRBJ2-1; 7 nucleotides line up with TRBD2. There are 18 residues in the CDR3. Trimming took 3 bases from V and 0 from J; bases not matched to a gene: 12. The germline CDR1 and CDR2 sequences are SGHRS and YFSETQ.